Listed below are T cell receptor beta chains from one sample, sequenced in a study of shared clonotypes between healthy human individuals. Libraries were prepared by immunoSEQ multiplex PCR; TCRdb keeps only in-frame clonotypes and omits some of them. Of some 2.1 million clones in the sample, roughly 96% were seen once. Sequencing input: naive CD4+ T cells sorted from blood. The receptors were gathered from a man aged 18 to 30 in good health. CDR3s include the opening cysteine and the closing phenylalanine or tryptophan. Each record gives: V gene, J gene, CDR3 protein.

TRBV2	TRBJ1-2	CASTRDRGTEGYTF
TRBV7-9	TRBJ2-7	CASSTHRTGGLYEQYF
TRBV6-6	TRBJ2-2	CASSYTGTGAGELFF
TRBV5-1	TRBJ2-7	CASSPGTYEQYF
TRBV13	TRBJ2-7	CASRRAGVSYEQYF
TRBV6-1	TRBJ2-1	CASTERPSGYNEQFF
TRBV28	TRBJ2-2	CASRQARTGGAGELFF
TRBV6-1	TRBJ1-6	CASSGPDHSSSYNSPLHF
TRBV7-3	TRBJ2-3	CASSLSLGEADTQYF
TRBV2	TRBJ1-4	CASTYRTDEKLFF
TRBV4-1	TRBJ2-1	CASSLAGGRQFF
TRBV7-9	TRBJ2-3	CASSPPWGQHNTDTQYF
TRBV10-1	TRBJ2-7	CASSPSAGSKREQYF
TRBV7-2	TRBJ2-4	CASSLSVLAKNIQYF
TRBV6-6	TRBJ1-2	CASSYDGRPYGYTF
TRBV2	TRBJ2-1	CASVNSGSYNEQFF
TRBV19	TRBJ2-7	CASSPSGRDWEQYF
TRBV7-9	TRBJ2-7	CASSLAGQGSYEQYF
TRBV28	TRBJ2-5	CASGKGQGLSETQYF
TRBV6-6	TRBJ2-2	CASSSAGVGSGELFF
TRBV30	TRBJ1-3	CASSPGNTIYF
TRBV6-6	TRBJ1-2	CASRGIGGYTF
TRBV10-2	TRBJ1-1	CATQPGTDTEAFF
TRBV6-5	TRBJ1-2	CASSYLLDSVNGYTF
TRBV6-1	TRBJ2-1	CASRRGLVEGNEQFF
TRBV30	TRBJ1-1	CAWNNRQFGEAFF
TRBV10-3	TRBJ1-1	CASGAEPRNPTEAFF
TRBV7-3	TRBJ1-2	CASSSGQGLYGYTF